This is a list of T cell receptor beta chains from one sample in a study of blood T cells in healthy people across ages. MiXCR, applied by TCRdb to the 5' RACE reads, yields one record per CDR3 protein. The data show 1.5 million to 2 million distinct CDR3 sequences, around 48% seen once. Sequencing was carried out using blood. The source of these receptors is a woman in her forties in good health. The CDR3 runs from the conserved cysteine through the conserved F or W. The D gene is left open where the match is weak. The size field is filled for only some rows; it gives once, few, many or a size class.

CSARVTGVTVPTQYF	TGCAGTGCTCGAGTGACAGGGGTGACAGTACCGACCCAGTACTTC	TRBV20-1	TRBD1	TRBJ2-5	-
CASSLLLAVGTDTQYF	TGTGCCAGCAGCTTGCTCCTAGCGGTCGGGACAGATACGCAGTATTTT	TRBV5-6	TRBD2	TRBJ2-3	few
CASSLDGVAYGYTF	TGTGCCAGCAGCTTAGATGGGGTTGCTTATGGCTACACCTTC	TRBV7-8	-	TRBJ1-2	few
CASSWDRNQPQHF	TGTGCCAGCAGCTGGGACAGAAATCAGCCCCAGCATTTT	TRBV5-5	TRBD1	TRBJ1-5	-
CASSYSWQDHLGSYTF	TGTGCCAGCAGTTACTCTTGGCAGGACCACCTCGGGAGCTACACCTTC	TRBV6-5	-	TRBJ1-2	few
CASSLGGTGVRYEQYF	TGTGCCAGCAGCTTAGGGGGGACAGGGGTCCGCTACGAGCAGTACTTC	TRBV11-2	TRBD1	TRBJ2-7	few
CATSKDRGRTYEQYF	TGTGCCACCAGCAAGGACAGGGGGAGAACCTACGAGCAGTACTTC	TRBV15	TRBD1	TRBJ2-7	few
CASSLAQGSEEQFF	TGTGCCAGCAGCTTAGCGCAGGGGAGTGAGGAGCAGTTCTTC	TRBV7-9	-	TRBJ2-1	-
CASSSRTGTNYGYTF	TGTGCCAGCAGCTCGAGAACAGGAACTAACTATGGCTACACCTTC	TRBV5-1	-	TRBJ1-2	few
CASSQELTGGYTF	TGCGCCAGCAGCCAAGAGTTAACCGGGGGCTACACCTTC	TRBV4-3	-	TRBJ1-2	few
CASGLAGGPKNTDTQYF	TGTGCCAGCGGACTAGCGGGGGGGCCAAAGAACACAGATACGCAGTATTTT	TRBV7-2	TRBD2	TRBJ2-3	-
CATATGTSQYF	TGTGCCACCGCAACCGGGACATCCCAGTACTTC	TRBV24-1	-	TRBJ2-5	-
CASSLRARIAGALTDTQYF	TGTGCCAGCAGCTTACGGGCGCGGATAGCGGGGGCCCTCACAGATACGCAGTATTTT	TRBV7-2	TRBD2	TRBJ2-3	-
CASSLSTGNNQPQHF	TGTGCCAGCAGTTTATCGACAGGGAACAATCAGCCCCAGCATTTT	TRBV27	TRBD1	TRBJ1-5	few
CSATGEGFTF	TGCAGTGCCACAGGGGAGGGCTTCACCTTC	TRBV20-1	TRBD1	TRBJ1-2	-
CASGQDVGTGRETQYF	TGCGCCAGCGGCCAAGATGTAGGGACAGGGAGAGAGACCCAGTACTTC	TRBV4-3	TRBD1	TRBJ2-5	-
CASSYAGQGYYGYTF	TGTGCCAGCAGTTACGCGGGACAGGGGTACTATGGCTACACCTTC	TRBV6-2/TRBV6-3	TRBD1	TRBJ1-2	-
CASTSGGGQGEQYF	TGTGCCAGCACCTCTGGGGGAGGACAGGGAGAGCAGTACTTC	TRBV7-9	TRBD1	TRBJ2-5	few
CASSLPRGANEQYF	TGTGCCAGCAGCCTCCCCCGTGGGGCCAACGAGCAGTACTTC	TRBV11-1	-	TRBJ2-7	few
CAISDRGRADQPQHF	TGTGCCATCAGTGACAGAGGGAGGGCAGATCAGCCCCAGCATTTT	TRBV10-3	-	TRBJ1-5	-
CASLVSGTGADEQYF	TGTGCCAGCTTGGTTTCCGGGACAGGGGCCGACGAGCAGTACTTC	TRBV6-2/TRBV6-3	TRBD1	TRBJ2-7	-
CASSVGTSGGTKNIQYF	TGTGCCAGCAGCGTAGGGACTAGCGGGGGGACCAAAAACATTCAGTACTTC	TRBV9	TRBD2	TRBJ2-4	few
CASNQGGGPLFPVYEQYF	TGTGCCAGCAACCAAGGGGGCGGACCTCTATTCCCCGTATACGAGCAGTACTTC	TRBV14	TRBD1	TRBJ2-7	-
CASRTLGANVLTF	TGTGCCAGCAGAACGTTGGGGGCCAACGTCCTGACTTTC	TRBV6-2/TRBV6-3	-	TRBJ2-6	few
CASTLGSGGETQYF	TGTGCCAGCACCCTAGGATCAGGGGGAGAGACCCAGTACTTC	TRBV12-3/TRBV12-4	TRBD1	TRBJ2-5	-
CASSHTVDEQYF	TGTGCCAGCAGTCACACGGTAGACGAGCAGTACTTC	TRBV6-5	-	TRBJ2-7	few
CASSPGQVSRTQYF	TGTGCCAGCAGCCCGGGACAGGTGTCGAGGACCCAGTACTTC	TRBV6-2/TRBV6-3	TRBD1	TRBJ2-5	few
CASSPAGTYYNSPLHF	TGTGCCAGCTCACCGGCAGGGACGTACTATAATTCACCCCTCCACTTT	TRBV18	-	TRBJ1-6	-
CASSPGQVGYTIYF	TGTGCCAGCTCACCAGGACAGGTCGGATACACCATATATTTT	TRBV18	TRBD1	TRBJ1-3	-
CASSQVTEREQYF	TGCGCCAGCAGCCAAGTAACGGAGCGGGAGCAGTACTTC	TRBV4-3	-	TRBJ2-7	-
CASSVAGGPNYGYTF	TGTGCCAGCAGCGTCGCAGGGGGACCTAACTATGGCTACACCTTC	TRBV9	TRBD1	TRBJ1-2	once
CASSYTSGGRADTQYF	TGTGCCAGCAGCTACACTAGCGGGGGCAGGGCAGATACGCAGTATTTT	TRBV7-9	TRBD2	TRBJ2-3	few
CASSFGTLEAFF	TGTGCCAGCAGTTTTGGGACGCTTGAAGCTTTCTTT	TRBV12-3/TRBV12-4	-	TRBJ1-1	-
CSVAGGIPSYEQYF	TGCAGTGTAGCGGGTGGGATCCCTTCCTACGAGCAGTACTTC	TRBV20-1	TRBD2	TRBJ2-7	-
CASSLSLTSGSYNEQFF	TGCGCCAGCAGCTTGAGTTTGACTAGCGGGTCCTACAATGAGCAGTTCTTC	TRBV5-1	TRBD2	TRBJ2-1	-
CASSPTQGQGAVEQYF	TGTGCCAGCAGCCCGACCCAGGGACAGGGGGCCGTCGAGCAGTACTTC	TRBV7-2	TRBD1	TRBJ2-7	few
CASSPHLLAADYGYTF	TGTGCCAGCAGCCCCCACCTGCTGGCAGCTGACTATGGCTACACCTTC	TRBV9	-	TRBJ1-2	once
CASSLWAGVSGANVLTF	TGTGCCAGCAGCTTATGGGCAGGGGTTTCTGGGGCCAACGTCCTGACTTTC	TRBV13	-	TRBJ2-6	-
CASSLLTGPNEKLFF	TGTGCCAGCAGTTTATTGACAGGCCCTAATGAAAAACTGTTTTTT	TRBV27	-	TRBJ1-4	-
CASSAGQALGGYTF	TGCGCCAGCAGCGCAGGACAGGCCCTGGGTGGCTACACCTTC	TRBV5-1	TRBD1	TRBJ1-2	-
CASSTPGLASSGQFF	TGTGCCAGCAGTACCCCGGGACTAGCCTCTAGTGGGCAGTTCTTC	TRBV27	TRBD2	TRBJ2-1	-
CASSHGLFGETQYF	TGTGCCAGCAGCCACGGACTTTTCGGAGAGACCCAGTACTTC	TRBV6-5	-	TRBJ2-5	few
CASSGTTYGYTF	TGTGCCAGCAGCGGGACAACTTATGGCTACACCTTC	TRBV12-3/TRBV12-4	-	TRBJ1-2	-
CSAIAYEQYF	TGCAGTGCTATCGCCTACGAGCAGTACTTC	TRBV20-1	-	TRBJ2-7	-
CASSQGQHTEAFF	TGTGCCAGCAGTCAGGGACAGCACACTGAAGCTTTCTTT	TRBV12-3/TRBV12-4	TRBD1	TRBJ1-1	few
CASSLTGTRTADEQFF	TGTGCCAGCAGCTTAACCGGGACTAGAACAGCGGATGAGCAGTTCTTC	TRBV7-3	TRBD2	TRBJ2-1	-
CASRPDLGGYNEQFF	TGTGCCAGCAGGCCCGACTTGGGGGGATACAATGAGCAGTTCTTC	TRBV6-1	-	TRBJ2-1	-
CASSGGQGGYEQYF	TGTGCCAGCAGTGGAGGACAGGGGGGATACGAGCAGTACTTC	TRBV25-1	TRBD1	TRBJ2-7	many
CATAGSYNEQFF	TGTGCCACCGCGGGCTCCTACAATGAGCAGTTCTTC	TRBV24-1	-	TRBJ2-1	few
CASSLEVALYNEQFF	TGTGCCAGCAGCTTAGAAGTGGCACTTTACAATGAGCAGTTCTTC	TRBV7-2	-	TRBJ2-1	few
CASGKAGVSYNEQFF	TGCGCCAGCGGCAAGGCGGGGGTCTCCTACAATGAGCAGTTCTTC	TRBV4-1	TRBD2	TRBJ2-1	few
CATSDWAGQDTQYF	TGTGCCACCAGTGATTGGGCAGGGCAAGATACGCAGTATTTT	TRBV24-1	-	TRBJ2-3	few
CASSSGQGAYEQFF	TGTGCCAGCAGCTCTGGACAGGGGGCATATGAGCAGTTCTTC	TRBV7-9	TRBD1	TRBJ2-1	few
CASSFNREKLFF	TGTGCCAGCAGCTTCAACAGGGAGAAACTGTTTTTT	TRBV7-8	-	TRBJ1-4	-
CATSHSVADEQYF	TGTGCCACCAGTCACTCGGTCGCCGATGAGCAGTACTTC	TRBV24-1	-	TRBJ2-7	-
CASREWGADNERFF	TGTGCCAGTAGGGAGTGGGGTGCCGACAATGAGCGGTTCTTC	TRBV19	-	TRBJ2-1	-
CASSHRPAYNEQFF	TGTGCCAGCAGCCACCGGCCAGCGTACAATGAGCAGTTCTTC	TRBV13	-	TRBJ2-1	-
CASSPVPPSGFGNEQFF	TGTGCCAGCAGTCCCGTACCTCCCTCCGGTTTTGGAAATGAGCAGTTCTTC	TRBV6-2/TRBV6-3	-	TRBJ2-1	few
CSARVAVNYGYTF	TGCAGTGCTAGAGTCGCAGTTAACTATGGCTACACCTTC	TRBV20-1	-	TRBJ1-2	-
CASSFRTGKADTQYF	TGTGCCAGCAGCTTTCGGACAGGGAAGGCAGATACGCAGTATTTT	TRBV7-2	TRBD1	TRBJ2-3	-